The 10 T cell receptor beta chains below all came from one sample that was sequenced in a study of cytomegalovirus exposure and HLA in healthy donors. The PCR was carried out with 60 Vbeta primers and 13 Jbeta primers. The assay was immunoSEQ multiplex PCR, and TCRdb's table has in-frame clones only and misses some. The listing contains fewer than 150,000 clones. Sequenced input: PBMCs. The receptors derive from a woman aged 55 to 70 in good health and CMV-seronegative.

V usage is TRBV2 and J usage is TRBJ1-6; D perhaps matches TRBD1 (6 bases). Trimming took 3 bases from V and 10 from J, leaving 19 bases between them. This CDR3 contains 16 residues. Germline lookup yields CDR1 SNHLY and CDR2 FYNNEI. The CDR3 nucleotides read TGTGCCAGCAGTGATCCCGCCGGGACAAGAAACTCACCCCTCCACTTT. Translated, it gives CASSDPAGTRNSPLHF.

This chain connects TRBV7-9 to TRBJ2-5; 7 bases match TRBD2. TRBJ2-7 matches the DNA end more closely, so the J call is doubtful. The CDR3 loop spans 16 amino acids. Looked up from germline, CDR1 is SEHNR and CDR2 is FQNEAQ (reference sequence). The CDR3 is CASSTDGGENSYEQYF. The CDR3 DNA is TGTGCCAGCAGCACAGATGGGGGGGAGAACTCCTACGAGCAGTACTTC.

CDR3 in DNA: TGTGCCAGCAGCTTGACTAGCACAGATACGCAGTATTTT. It yields the protein CASSLTSTDTQYF. The chain links TRBV5-5 to TRBJ2-3, with D uncertain. The CDR3 consists of 13 residues. V dropped 1 base and J dropped 0 bases, with 3 bases sitting between them. Germline CDR1 SGHKS, CDR2 YYEKEE (reference sequence).

CDR3 amino acids: CASSIDLPFTRTEAFF. In nucleotides, the CDR3 is TGTGCCAGTAGTATAGATCTTCCCTTCACTCGCACTGAAGCTTTCTTT. The V call is TRBV19, the J call TRBJ1-1; no clear D gene. Trimming cost V 0 bases and J 4 bases, with 15 bases left between them. The CDR3 covers 16 residues. Germline V gene data show CDR1 as LNHDA and CDR2 as SQIVND (reference sequence).

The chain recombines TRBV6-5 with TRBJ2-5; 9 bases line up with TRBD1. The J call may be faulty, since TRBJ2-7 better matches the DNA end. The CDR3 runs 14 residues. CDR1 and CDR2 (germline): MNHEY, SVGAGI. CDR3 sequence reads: CASSPDRGGYEQYF. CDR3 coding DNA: TGTGCCAGCAGTCCCGACAGGGGGGGATACGAGCAGTACTTC.

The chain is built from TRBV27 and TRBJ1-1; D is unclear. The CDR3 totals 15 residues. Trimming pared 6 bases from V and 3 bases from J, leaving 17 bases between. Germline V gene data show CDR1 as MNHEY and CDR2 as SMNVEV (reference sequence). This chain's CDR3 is CASRSRWTDYTEAFF. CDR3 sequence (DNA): TGTGCCAGCAGGTCCCGATGGACGGACTACACTGAAGCTTTCTTT.

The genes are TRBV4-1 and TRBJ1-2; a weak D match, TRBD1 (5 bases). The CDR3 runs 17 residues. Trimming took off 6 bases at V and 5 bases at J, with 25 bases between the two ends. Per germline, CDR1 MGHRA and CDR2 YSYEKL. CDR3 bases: TGCGCCAGCAGAAAAAGCCCAGAACCCGGGGACTATTATGGCTACACCTTC. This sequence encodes CASRKSPEPGDYYGYTF.

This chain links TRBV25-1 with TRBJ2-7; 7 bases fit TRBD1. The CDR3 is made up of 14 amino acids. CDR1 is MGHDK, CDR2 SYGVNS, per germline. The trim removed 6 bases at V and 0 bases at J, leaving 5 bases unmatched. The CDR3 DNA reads TGTGCCAGCAGCGTGGGACAGTACTCCTACGAGCAGTACTTC. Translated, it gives CASSVGQYSYEQYF.

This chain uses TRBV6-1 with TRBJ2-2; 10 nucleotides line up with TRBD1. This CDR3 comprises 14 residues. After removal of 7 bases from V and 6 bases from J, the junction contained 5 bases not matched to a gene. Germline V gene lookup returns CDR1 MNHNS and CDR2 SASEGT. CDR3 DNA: TGTGCCAGCAATCCGGGACAGGGGTCCGGGGAGCTGTTTTTT. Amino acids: CASNPGQGSGELFF.

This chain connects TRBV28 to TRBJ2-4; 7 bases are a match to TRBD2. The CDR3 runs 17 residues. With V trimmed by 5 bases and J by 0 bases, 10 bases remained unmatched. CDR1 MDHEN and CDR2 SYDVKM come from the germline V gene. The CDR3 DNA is TGTGCCAGCAGTCCGACCGGGACTACCCGAGCCAAAAACATTCAGTACTTC. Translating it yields CASSPTGTTRAKNIQYF.